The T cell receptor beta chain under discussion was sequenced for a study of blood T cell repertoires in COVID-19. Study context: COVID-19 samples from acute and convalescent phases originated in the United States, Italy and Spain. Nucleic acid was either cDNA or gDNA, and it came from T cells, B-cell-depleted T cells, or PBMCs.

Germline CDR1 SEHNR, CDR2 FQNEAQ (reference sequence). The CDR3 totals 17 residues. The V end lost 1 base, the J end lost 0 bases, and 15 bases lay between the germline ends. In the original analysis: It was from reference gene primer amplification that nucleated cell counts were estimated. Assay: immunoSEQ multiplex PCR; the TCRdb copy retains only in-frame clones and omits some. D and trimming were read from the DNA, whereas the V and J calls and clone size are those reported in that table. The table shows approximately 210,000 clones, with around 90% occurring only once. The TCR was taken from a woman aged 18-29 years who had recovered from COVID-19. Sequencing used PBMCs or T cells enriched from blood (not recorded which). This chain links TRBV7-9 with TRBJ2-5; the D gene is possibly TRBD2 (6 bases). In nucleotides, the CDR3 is TGTGCCAGCAGCTTAGAACTAGCAGGATTGCACCAAGAGACCCAGTACTTC. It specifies CASSLELAGLHQETQYF.